This TCR beta chain was recorded in a study of blood T cell repertoires in COVID-19. Libraries were prepared by immunoSEQ multiplex PCR; TCRdb keeps only in-frame clonotypes and omits some of them. The table includes about 200,000 clones, 70% to 90% detected once. Source material: peripheral blood. This sequence was found in a man aged 50 or older with COVID-19, enrolled during active disease.

DNA of the CDR3: TGTGCCAGTAGTGCCCACTCACTAGCGGCCCAGGGTACCGGGGAGCTGTTTTTT. Translated: CASSAHSLAAQGTGELFF. The chain is built from TRBV19 and TRBJ2-2; 8 bases map to TRBD2. The germline CDR1 and CDR2 sequences are LNHDA and SQIVND (reference sequence). The CDR3 has 18 residues. Germline trimming cut 5 bases from V and 5 bases from J; bases unmatched to any gene: 16.